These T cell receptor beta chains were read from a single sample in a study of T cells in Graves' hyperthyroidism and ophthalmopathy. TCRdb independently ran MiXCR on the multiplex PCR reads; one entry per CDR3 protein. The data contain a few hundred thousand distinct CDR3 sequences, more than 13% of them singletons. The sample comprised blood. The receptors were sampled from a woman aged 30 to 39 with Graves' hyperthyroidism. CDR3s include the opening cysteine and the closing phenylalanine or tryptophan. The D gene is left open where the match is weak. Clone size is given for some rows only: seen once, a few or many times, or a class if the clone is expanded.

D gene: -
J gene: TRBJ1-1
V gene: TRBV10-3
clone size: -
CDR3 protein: CAIRNEDGQPEAFF
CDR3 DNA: TGTGCCATCAGGAATGAGGACGGACAGCCTGAAGCTTTCTTT

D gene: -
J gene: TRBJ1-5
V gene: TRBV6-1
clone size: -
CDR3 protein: CASSEVWGPQPQHF
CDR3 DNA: TGTGCCAGCAGTGAAGTGTGGGGGCCCCAGCCCCAGCATTTT

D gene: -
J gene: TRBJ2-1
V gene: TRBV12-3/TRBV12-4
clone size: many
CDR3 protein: CASISSYGNSYNEQFF
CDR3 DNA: TGTGCCAGCATTTCCTCGTACGGGAATTCCTACAATGAGCAGTTCTTC

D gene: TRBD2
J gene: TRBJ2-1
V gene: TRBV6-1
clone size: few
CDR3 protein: CASRAGDAGYNEQFF
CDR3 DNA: TGTGCCAGCAGAGCGGGAGACGCTGGGTACAATGAGCAGTTCTTC

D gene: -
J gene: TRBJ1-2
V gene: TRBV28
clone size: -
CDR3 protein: CASSSRGRIAF
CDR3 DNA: TGTGCCAGCAGTTCTCGGGGGCGCATCGCCTTC

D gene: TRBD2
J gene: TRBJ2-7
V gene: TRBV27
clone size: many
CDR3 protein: CASSLIGLAENPFYEQYF
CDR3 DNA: TGTGCCAGCAGTCTGATCGGACTAGCGGAAAATCCTTTCTACGAGCAGTACTTC

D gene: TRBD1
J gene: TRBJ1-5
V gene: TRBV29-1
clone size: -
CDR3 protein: CSVQTGVDQPQHF
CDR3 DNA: TGCAGCGTGCAGACAGGGGTCGATCAGCCCCAGCATTTT

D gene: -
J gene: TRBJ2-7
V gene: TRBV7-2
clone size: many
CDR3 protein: CASSLGKNSSYEQYF
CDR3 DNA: TGTGCCAGCAGCTTAGGCAAGAACAGCTCCTACGAGCAGTACTTC

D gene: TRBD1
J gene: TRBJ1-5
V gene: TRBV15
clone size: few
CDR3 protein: CATSEPGQGYVEPQHF
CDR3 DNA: TGTGCCACCAGCGAACCCGGACAGGGGTACGTTGAGCCCCAGCATTTT

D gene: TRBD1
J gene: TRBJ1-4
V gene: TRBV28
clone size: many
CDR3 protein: CASDPGQGAKKLFF
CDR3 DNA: TGTGCCAGCGACCCGGGACAGGGGGCTAAAAAACTGTTTTTT

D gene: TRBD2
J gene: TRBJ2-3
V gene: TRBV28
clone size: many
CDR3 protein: CASSYIAGRGSSTDTQYF
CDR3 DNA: TGTGCCAGCAGTTACATAGCGGGGCGGGGATCTAGCACAGATACGCAGTATTTT

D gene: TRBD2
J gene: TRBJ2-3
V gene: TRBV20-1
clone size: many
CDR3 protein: CSASLTSGPSNTDTQYF
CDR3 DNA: TGCAGTGCTAGCCTGACTAGCGGGCCAAGCAACACAGATACGCAGTATTTT

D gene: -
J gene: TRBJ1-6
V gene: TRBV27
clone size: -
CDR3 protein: CASSAPGLPLHF
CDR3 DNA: TGTGCCAGCAGTGCCCCGGGACTTCCCCTCCACTTT

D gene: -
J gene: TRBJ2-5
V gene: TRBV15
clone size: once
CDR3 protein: CATTTGLQETQYF
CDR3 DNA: TGTGCCACCACTACAGGTCTGCAAGAGACCCAGTACTTC

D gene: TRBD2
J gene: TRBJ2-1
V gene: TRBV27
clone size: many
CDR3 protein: CASMRLAVSSYNEQFF
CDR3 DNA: TGTGCCAGCATGCGTCTAGCGGTCAGCTCCTACAATGAGCAGTTCTTC

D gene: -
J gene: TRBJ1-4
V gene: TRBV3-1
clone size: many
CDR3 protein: CASSQWQGNEKLFF
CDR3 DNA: TGTGCCAGCAGCCAATGGCAGGGAAATGAAAAACTGTTTTTT

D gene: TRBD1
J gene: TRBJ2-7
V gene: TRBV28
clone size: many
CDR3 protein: CASSLFGQGDEQYF
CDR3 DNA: TGTGCCAGCAGTCTCTTTGGACAGGGGGACGAGCAGTACTTC

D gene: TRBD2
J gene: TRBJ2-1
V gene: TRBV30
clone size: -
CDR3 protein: CAWSAHSGLAGNEQFF
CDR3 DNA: TGTGCCTGGAGTGCACATTCGGGACTAGCGGGTAATGAGCAGTTCTTC

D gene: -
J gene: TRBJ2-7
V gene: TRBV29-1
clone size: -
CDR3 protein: CSVETRGRESSYEQYF
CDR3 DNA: TGCAGCGTTGAAACCCGGGGGCGGGAGTCCTCCTACGAGCAGTACTTC

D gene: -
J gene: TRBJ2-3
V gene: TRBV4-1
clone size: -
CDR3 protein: CASSHLGAADTQYF
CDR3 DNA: TGCGCCAGCAGCCATTTGGGAGCGGCAGATACGCAGTATTTT

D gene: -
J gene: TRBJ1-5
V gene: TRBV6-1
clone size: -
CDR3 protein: CASSETIDQPQHF
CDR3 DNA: TGTGCCAGCAGTGAAACGATAGATCAGCCCCAGCATTTT

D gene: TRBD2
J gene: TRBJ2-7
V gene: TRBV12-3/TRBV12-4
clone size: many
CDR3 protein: CASSRTGTSGNKQYF
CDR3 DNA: TGTGCCAGCAGCCGTACCGGGACTAGCGGGAACAAGCAGTACTTC

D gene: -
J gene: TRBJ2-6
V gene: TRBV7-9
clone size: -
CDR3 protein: CASSLGTGRSNVLTF
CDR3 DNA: TGTGCCAGCAGCTTAGGCACAGGGCGGTCCAACGTCCTGACTTTC

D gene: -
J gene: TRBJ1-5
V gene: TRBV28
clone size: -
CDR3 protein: CASSPMGAGDGQPQHF
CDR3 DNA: TGTGCCAGCAGCCCTATGGGGGCAGGGGACGGTCAGCCCCAGCATTTT

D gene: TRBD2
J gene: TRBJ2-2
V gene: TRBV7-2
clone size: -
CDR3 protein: CASSYISGATNTGELFF
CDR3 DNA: TGTGCCAGCAGCTATATTAGCGGGGCGACGAACACCGGGGAGCTGTTTTTT

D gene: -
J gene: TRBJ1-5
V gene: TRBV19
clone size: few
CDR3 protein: CASREGRYGNQPQHF
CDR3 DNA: TGTGCCAGTAGAGAGGGCCGATATGGCAATCAGCCCCAGCATTTT

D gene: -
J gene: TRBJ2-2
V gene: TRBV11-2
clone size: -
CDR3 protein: CASSYAGRTGELFF
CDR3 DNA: TGTGCCAGCAGTTACGCAGGGCGGACCGGGGAGCTGTTTTTT

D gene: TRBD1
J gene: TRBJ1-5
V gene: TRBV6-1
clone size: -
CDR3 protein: CASSEAGTGNQPQHF
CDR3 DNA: TGTGCCAGCAGTGAAGCGGGGACAGGGAACCAGCCCCAGCATTTT

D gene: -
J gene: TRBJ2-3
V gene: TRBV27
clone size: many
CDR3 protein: CANCHVEGDRHTQYF
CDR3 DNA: TGTGCCAACTGCCACGTCGAGGGGGATCGACATACGCAGTATTTT

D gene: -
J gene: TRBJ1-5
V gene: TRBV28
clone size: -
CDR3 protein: CASKPGVSNQPQHF
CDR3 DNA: TGTGCCAGCAAGCCAGGGGTTAGCAATCAGCCCCAGCATTTT

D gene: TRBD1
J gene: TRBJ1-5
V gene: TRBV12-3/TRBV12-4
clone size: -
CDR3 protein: CASSSDRAQHF
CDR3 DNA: TGTGCCAGCAGTTCGGACAGGGCCCAGCATTTT

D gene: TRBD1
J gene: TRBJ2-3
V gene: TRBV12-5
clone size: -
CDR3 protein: CASGLEAKTGGPTDTQYF
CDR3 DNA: TGTGCTAGTGGTTTGGAAGCCAAAACAGGGGGGCCCACAGATACGCAGTATTTT

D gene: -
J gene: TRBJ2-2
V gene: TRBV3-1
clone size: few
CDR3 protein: CASSQWDSYTGELFF
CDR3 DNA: TGTGCCAGCAGCCAGTGGGACTCCTACACCGGGGAGCTGTTTTTT

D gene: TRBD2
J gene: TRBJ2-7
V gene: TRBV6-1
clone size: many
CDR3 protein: CASSQRETPYEQYF
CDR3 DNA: TGTGCCAGCAGCCAGCGGGAGACTCCCTACGAGCAGTACTTC

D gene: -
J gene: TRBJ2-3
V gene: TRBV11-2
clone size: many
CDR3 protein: CASALTQRYTDTQYF
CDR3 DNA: TGTGCCAGCGCCTTAACCCAGAGGTACACAGATACGCAGTATTTT

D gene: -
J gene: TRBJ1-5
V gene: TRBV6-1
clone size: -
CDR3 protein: CASGQVNQPQHF
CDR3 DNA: TGTGCCAGCGGGCAGGTCAATCAGCCCCAGCATTTT

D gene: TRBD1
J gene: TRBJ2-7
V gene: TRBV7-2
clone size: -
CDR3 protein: CAGSLVRGREQYF
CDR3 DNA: TGTGCCGGCAGCTTAGTTAGGGGGCGAGAGCAGTACTTC